These 13 T cell receptor beta chains came from one sample sequenced in a study of cytomegalovirus exposure and HLA in healthy donors. PCR primers comprised 60 Vbeta and 13 Jbeta primers. Using immunoSEQ multiplex PCR, the repertoire was profiled, and TCRdb retains in-frame clones only, with some absent. The sample has some 110,000 clones, around 10% seen once. The material sequenced was PBMCs. The source is a man aged 35 to 55 in good health and CMV-seropositive.

There are a few counts of this clone. The rearrangement joins TRBV5-6 to TRBJ2-7; TRBD1 is a possible D gene (6 bases). V dropped 4 bases and J dropped 7 bases, with 18 bases sitting between them. The CDR3 totals 14 residues. CDR1 SGHDT and CDR2 YYEEEE come from the germline V gene. The CDR3 region has the DNA TGTGCCAGCAGCGAACAGGGTGGAGATAGGGAGCAGTACTTC. As protein: CASSEQGGDREQYF. Filled out from reference TRBV5-6 and TRBJ2-7, the complete variable domain reads DAGVTQSPTHLIKTRGQQVTLRCSPKSGHDTVSWYQQALGQGPQFIFQYYEEEERQRGNFPDRFSGHQFPNYSSELNVNALLLGDSALYLCASSEQGGDREQYFGPGTRLTVT.

CDR3 region: CSVVDMNTEAFF. CDR3 nucleotides: TGCAGCGTCGTGGACATGAACACTGAAGCTTTCTTT. J is TRBJ1-1 and V is TRBV29-1, with a possible D match to TRBD1 (5 bases). The CDR3 loop spans 12 amino acids. The V end lost 6 bases, the J end lost 0 bases, and 8 bases lay between the germline ends. The germline V gene has CDR1 SQVTM and CDR2 ANQGSEA.

Only a few counts were recorded for this clone. CDR3 residues: CASSLAGGLTWYEQYF. For the CDR3, the DNA is TGTGCCAGCAGCTTAGCAGGGGGCCTTACTTGGTACGAGCAGTACTTC. The V and J genes are TRBV7-2 and TRBJ2-7; TRBD1 agrees at 7 bases. With 0 bases clipped from V and 4 bases from J, the junction kept 9 bases outside the gene matches. The CDR3 runs 16 residues. Germline V gives CDR1 SGHTA, CDR2 FQGNSA.

This clone was recorded a few times. V and J are TRBV2 and TRBJ2-1; no definite D call. Germline V gene sequence: CDR1 SNHLY, CDR2 FYNNEI. The V gene lost 6 bases and the J gene lost 6 bases, with 15 bases spanning the gap. There are 14 residues in the CDR3. CDR3 in amino acids: CASRIVQQSNEQFF. The CDR3 bases are TGTGCCAGCAGGATAGTACAGCAATCCAATGAGCAGTTCTTC.

This clone has only a few counts. The chain carries TRBV27 and TRBJ2-3; D is possibly TRBD2 (6 bases). In germline, CDR1 is MNHEY, CDR2 SMNVEV (reference sequence). This CDR3 has 15 residues. Between the trimmed V and J ends, which lost 6 bases and 0 bases, there was a span of 13 bases. The CDR3, as DNA: TGTGCCAGCAGCCTGGGACTTTCTAGCACAGATACGCAGTATTTT. Protein product: CASSLGLSSTDTQYF.

This clone has just a few counts. The chain joins TRBV5-1 to TRBJ1-6; D is possibly TRBD1 (5 bases). This CDR3 contains 13 residues. The germline CDR1 and CDR2 sequences are SGHRS and YFSETQ. The V and J ends lost 3 bases and 12 bases respectively, with 13 bases between them. CDR3 sequence reads: CASSWDSLGPLHF. In DNA, the CDR3 is TGCGCCAGCAGCTGGGACTCATTGGGACCCCTCCACTTT. Using reference TRBV5-1 and TRBJ1-6 for the parts outside the CDR3, the full variable domain is KAGVTQTPRYLIKTRGQQVTLSCSPISGHRSVSWYQQTPGQGLQFLFEYFSETQRNKGNFPGRFSGRQFSNSRSEMNVSTLELGDSALYLCASSWDSLGPLHFGNGTRLTVT.

This clone has more than one count but fewer than ten. The chain recombines TRBV28 with TRBJ2-5; tentative D call: TRBD2 (5 bases). V was trimmed by 6 bases and J by 5 bases, leaving 13 bases between them. There are 13 residues in the CDR3. The germline gives CDR1 MDHEN, CDR2 SYDVKM. CDR3 residues: CASSLAGIETQYF. CDR3 sequence (DNA): TGTGCCAGCAGCTTGGCGGGTATTGAGACCCAGTACTTC. The full variable domain, in which reference TRBV28 and TRBJ2-5 provide the parts outside the CDR3, is DVKVTQSSRYLVKRTGEKVFLECVQDMDHENMFWYRQDPGLGLRLIYFSYDVKMKEKGDIPEGYSVSREKKERFSLILESASTNQTSMYLCASSLAGIETQYFGPGTRLLVL.

The chain has TRBV7-2 and TRBJ2-7; the match to TRBD2 covers 8 bases. Germline V gene sequence: CDR1 SGHTA, CDR2 FQGNSA. There are 14 residues in the CDR3. With V trimmed by 4 bases and J by 4 bases, 6 bases remained unmatched. This chain's CDR3 is CASSSPGGGYEQYF. The CDR3 DNA sequence: TGTGCCAGCAGCTCCCCCGGGGGGGGTTACGAGCAGTACTTC. Filled out from reference TRBV7-2 and TRBJ2-7, the complete variable domain reads GAGVSQSPSNKVTEKGKDVELRCDPISGHTALYWYRQSLGQGLEFLIYFQGNSAPDKSGLPSDRFSAERTGGSVSTLTIQRTQQEDSAVYLCASSSPGGGYEQYFGPGTRLTVT.

The gene calls are TRBV2 and TRBJ1-4, with D maybe TRBD1 (6 bases). Between the trimmed V and J ends, which lost 5 bases and 8 bases, there was a span of 15 bases. The CDR3 contains 14 residues. Germline V gene lookup returns CDR1 SNHLY and CDR2 FYNNEI. Here the CDR3 DNA reads TGTGCCAGCAGTTCACAGGGCGCTGGAGAAAAACTGTTTTTT. This sequence encodes CASSSQGAGEKLFF.

V usage is TRBV4-2 and J usage is TRBJ1-1; D is possibly TRBD1 (6 bases). Trimming cost V 3 bases and J 5 bases, with 16 bases left between them. The CDR3 extends over 15 amino acids. Per the germline V gene, CDR1 is LGHNA and CDR2 is YNFKEQ. In DNA, the CDR3 is TGTGCCAGCAGCCATTCGGACAGAAAGGGGACTGAAGCTTTCTTT. Protein product: CASSHSDRKGTEAFF.

The rearrangement uses TRBV11-2 and TRBJ2-7; D gene unclear. V gave up 1 base and J gave up 2 bases, with 12 bases separating them. The CDR3 is 15 amino acids. CDR1 and CDR2 (germline): SGHAT, FQNNGV. CDR3 loop: CASSLVAQSTYEQYF. The CDR3 bases are TGTGCCAGCAGCTTAGTGGCCCAATCCACCTACGAGCAGTACTTC.

The chain recombines TRBV11-1 with TRBJ1-2; no clear D gene. With 4 bases removed from V and 3 bases from J, the gap between germline ends came to 12 bases. Germline-derived CDR1 and CDR2 are SGHAT and FQDESV (reference sequence). The CDR3 spans 14 residues. The DNA of the CDR3 is TGTGCCAGCAGCTCCCGCAGTGTTGACTATGGCTACACCTTC. It encodes CASSSRSVDYGYTF. Drawing the rest from reference TRBV11-1 and TRBJ1-2, the complete variable domain is EAEVAQSPRYKITEKSQAVAFWCDPISGHATLYWYRQILGQGPELLVQFQDESVVDDSQLPKDRFSAERLKGVDSTLKIQPAELGDSAMYLCASSSRSVDYGYTFGSGTRLTVV.

Only a few counts were recorded for this clone. The chain carries TRBV27 and TRBJ2-6; D possibly corresponds to TRBD1 (5 bases). Per germline, CDR1 MNHEY and CDR2 SMNVEV (reference sequence). The CDR3 covers 15 residues. Trimming took 7 bases from V and 2 from J, leaving 12 bases between them. The CDR3 protein is CASTVGRAGANVLTF. The CDR3 region has the DNA TGTGCCAGCACCGTGGGCAGGGCTGGGGCCAACGTCCTGACTTTC. Looking up the rest from reference TRBV27 and TRBJ2-6 gives the full variable domain: EAQVTQNPRYLITVTGKKLTVTCSQNMNHEYMSWYRQDPGLGLRQIYYSMNVEVTDKGDVPEGYKVSRKEKRNFPLILESPSPNQTSLYFCASTVGRAGANVLTFGAGSRLTVL.